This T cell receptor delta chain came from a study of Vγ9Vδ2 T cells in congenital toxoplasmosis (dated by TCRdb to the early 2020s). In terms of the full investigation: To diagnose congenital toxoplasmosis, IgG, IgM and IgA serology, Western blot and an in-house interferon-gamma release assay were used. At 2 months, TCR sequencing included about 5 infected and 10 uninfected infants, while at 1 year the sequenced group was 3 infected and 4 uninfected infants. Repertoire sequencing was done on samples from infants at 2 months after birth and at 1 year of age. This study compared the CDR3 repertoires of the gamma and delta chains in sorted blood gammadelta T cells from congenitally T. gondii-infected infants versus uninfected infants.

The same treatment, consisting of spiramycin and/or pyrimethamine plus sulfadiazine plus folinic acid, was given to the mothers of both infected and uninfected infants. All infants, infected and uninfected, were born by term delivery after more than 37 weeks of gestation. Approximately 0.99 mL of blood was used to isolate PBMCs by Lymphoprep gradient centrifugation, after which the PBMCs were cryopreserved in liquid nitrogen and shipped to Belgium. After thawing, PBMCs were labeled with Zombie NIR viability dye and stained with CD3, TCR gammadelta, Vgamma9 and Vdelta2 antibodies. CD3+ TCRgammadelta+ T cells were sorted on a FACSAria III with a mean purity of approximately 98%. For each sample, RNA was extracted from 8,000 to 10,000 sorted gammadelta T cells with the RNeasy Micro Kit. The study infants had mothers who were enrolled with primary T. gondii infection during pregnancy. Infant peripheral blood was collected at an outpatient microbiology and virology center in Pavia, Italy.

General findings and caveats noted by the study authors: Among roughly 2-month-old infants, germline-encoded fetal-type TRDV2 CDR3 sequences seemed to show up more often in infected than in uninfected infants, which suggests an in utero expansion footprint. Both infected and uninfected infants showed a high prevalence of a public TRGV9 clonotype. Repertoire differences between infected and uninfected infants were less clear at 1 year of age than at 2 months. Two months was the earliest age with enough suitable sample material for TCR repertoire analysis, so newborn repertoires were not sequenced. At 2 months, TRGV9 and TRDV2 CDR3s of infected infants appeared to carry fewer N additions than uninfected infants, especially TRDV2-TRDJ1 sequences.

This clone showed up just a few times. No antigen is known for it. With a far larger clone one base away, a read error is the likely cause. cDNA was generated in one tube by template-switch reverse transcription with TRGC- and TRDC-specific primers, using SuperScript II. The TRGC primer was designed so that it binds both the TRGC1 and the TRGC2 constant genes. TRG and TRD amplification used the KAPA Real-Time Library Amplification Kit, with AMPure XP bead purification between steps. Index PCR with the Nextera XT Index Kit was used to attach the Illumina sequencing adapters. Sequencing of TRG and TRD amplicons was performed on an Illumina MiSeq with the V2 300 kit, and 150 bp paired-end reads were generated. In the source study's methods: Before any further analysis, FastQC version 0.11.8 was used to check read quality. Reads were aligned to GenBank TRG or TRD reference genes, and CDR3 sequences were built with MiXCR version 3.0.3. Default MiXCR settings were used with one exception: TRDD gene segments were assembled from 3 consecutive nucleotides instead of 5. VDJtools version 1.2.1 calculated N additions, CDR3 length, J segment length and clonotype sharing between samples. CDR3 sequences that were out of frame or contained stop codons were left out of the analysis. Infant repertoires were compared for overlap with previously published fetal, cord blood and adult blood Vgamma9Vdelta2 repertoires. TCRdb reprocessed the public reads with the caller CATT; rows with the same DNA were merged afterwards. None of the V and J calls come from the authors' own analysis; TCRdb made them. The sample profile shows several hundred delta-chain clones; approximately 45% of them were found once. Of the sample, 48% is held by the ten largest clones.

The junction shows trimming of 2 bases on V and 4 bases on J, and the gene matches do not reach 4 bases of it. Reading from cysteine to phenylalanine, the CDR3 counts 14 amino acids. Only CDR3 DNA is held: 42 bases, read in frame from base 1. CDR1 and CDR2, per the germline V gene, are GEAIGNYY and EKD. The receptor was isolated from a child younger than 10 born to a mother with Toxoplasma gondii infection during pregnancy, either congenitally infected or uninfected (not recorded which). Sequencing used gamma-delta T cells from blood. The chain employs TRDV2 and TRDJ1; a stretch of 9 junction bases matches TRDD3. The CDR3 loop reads CACDILGDIDKLIF. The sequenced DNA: TGTGCCTGTGACATACTGGGGGACATCGATAAACTCATCTTT.